Below, 10 T cell receptor beta chains from the same sample are listed, as sequenced in a study of T cell repertoires in cytomegalovirus infection. From the reads, TCRdb called clonotypes with MiXCR, one entry per CDR3 protein. The sample lists about 680,000 distinct CDR3 sequences, 20% to 25% occurring once. Material for sequencing was CD8+ T cells from PBMCs. These receptors came from a human donor in good health (CMV status not recorded). Some clones in this sample may be carry-over from other donors' samples.

This clonotype was counted a few times. The chain couples TRBV20-1 to TRBJ1-6, with 9 bases that match TRBD1. This CDR3 contains 13 residues. The junction had 2 bases not matched to a gene; V was cut back by 5 bases and J by 6 bases. Germline CDR1 is DFQATT and CDR2 is SNEGSKA (reference sequence). Written as DNA, the CDR3 is TGCAGTGCTTCGACAGGGGGTAATTCACCCCTCCACTTT. Amino acid sequence: CSASTGGNSPLHF.

This clonotype appeared many times. This rearrangement joins TRBV7-9 to TRBJ2-2; D is unclear. Trimming cost V 8 bases and J 3 bases, with 16 bases left between them. The CDR3 sequence is 15 residues long. Germline assignment: CDR1 SEHNR and CDR2 FQNEAQ (reference sequence). The CDR3 coding sequence is TGTGCCAGCGTCCACTCAGGAAAATACACCGGGGAGCTGTTTTTT. This encodes CASVHSGKYTGELFF.

The chain links TRBV7-9 to TRBJ2-5; TRBD2 aligns across 8 bases. Trimming took 5 bases from V and 1 from J; bases not matched to a gene: 3. CDR1 SEHNR and CDR2 FQNEAQ come from the germline V gene (reference sequence). The CDR3 is 14 residues long. Written as DNA, the CDR3 is TGTGCCAGCAGCGGGACTAGTTTCCAAGAGACCCAGTACTTC. Amino acid sequence: CASSGTSFQETQYF.

V usage is TRBV7-6 and J usage is TRBJ1-1, with D hard to call. The CDR3 consists of 12 residues. CDR1 and CDR2 from the germline V gene are SGHVS and FNYEAQ. With 6 bases removed from V and 2 bases from J, the gap between germline ends came to 7 bases. CDR3 in DNA: TGTGCCAGCAGGGATTATAACACTGAAGCTTTCTTT. Amino acid sequence: CASRDYNTEAFF.

This clonotype was counted a few times. The gene calls are TRBV19 and TRBJ2-1; D not certain. CDR3 length: 13 residues. Trimming took 0 bases from V and 5 from J, leaving 5 bases between them. Germline lookup yields CDR1 LNHDA and CDR2 SQIVND (reference sequence). The CDR3 region is CASSIDWDNEQFF. The CDR3 nucleotides read TGTGCCAGTAGTATAGACTGGGACAATGAGCAGTTCTTC.

This clonotype has ten or more counts. V and J are TRBV7-2 and TRBJ1-2; 7 positions agree with TRBD1. The CDR3 extends over 14 amino acids. Looked up from germline, CDR1 is SGHTA and CDR2 is FQGNSA. V gave up 5 bases and J gave up 5 bases; unmatched junction bases: 8. The chain's CDR3 is CASSLPTGRYGYTF. As DNA, the CDR3 is TGTGCCAGCAGCCTACCGACAGGGAGGTATGGCTACACCTTC. The full variable domain, completed using reference TRBV7-2 and TRBJ1-2, is GAGVSQSPSNKVTEKGKDVELRCDPISGHTALYWYRQSLGQGLEFLIYFQGNSAPDKSGLPSDRFSAERTGGSVSTLTIQRTQQEDSAVYLCASSLPTGRYGYTFGSGTRLTVV.

The chain has TRBV2 and TRBJ2-1, with 12 bases aligning to TRBD2. V gave up 5 bases and J gave up 6 bases; unmatched junction bases: 5. There are 15 residues in the CDR3. Germline V gives CDR1 SNHLY, CDR2 FYNNEI. CDR3 DNA sequence: TGTGCCAGCAGTCCAGCTAGCGGGGGGGCCAATGAGCAGTTCTTC. Amino acids: CASSPASGGANEQFF.

Ten or more counts support this clonotype. The chain combines TRBV7-4 with TRBJ1-2; no clear D. Germline V lookup: CDR1 SGHVT, CDR2 SQSDAQ. V lost 2 bases, J lost 0 bases, and 7 bases lay in between. The CDR3 runs 14 residues. CDR3 amino acids: CASSLRRPNYGYTF. The CDR3 DNA sequence: TGTGCCAGCAGCTTAAGACGGCCTAACTATGGCTACACCTTC.

The rearrangement uses TRBV29-1 and TRBJ2-7; D is perhaps TRBD1 or TRBD2 (6 bases each). Germline loops: CDR1 SQVTM, CDR2 ANQGSEA. Between the trimmed V and J ends, which lost 0 bases and 3 bases, there was a span of 18 bases. The CDR3 extends over 16 amino acids. CDR3 protein: CSVEDPEGGADYEQYF. DNA for the CDR3: TGCAGCGTTGAAGACCCCGAGGGGGGCGCGGACTACGAGCAGTACTTC.

This clonotype was recorded at least ten times. CDR3 coding DNA: TGTGCCAGCAGCTTTACAGGGGGCCAAGAGACCCAGTACTTC. Its translation: CASSFTGGQETQYF. This chain links TRBV7-4 with TRBJ2-5, with TRBD1 identical over 8 bases. Germline V CDR1 and CDR2: SGHVT, SQSDAQ. The CDR3 runs to 14 residues. V was clipped by 3 bases and J by 1 base; unmatched bases: 1.